A single sample is the source of the 23 T cell receptor beta chains below, sequenced in a study of T cells in Graves' hyperthyroidism and ophthalmopathy. RNA transcripts were the template for amplifying TCR beta CDR3 regions. Carried out on the TCR CDR3, a first-round RT-PCR used the HTBI primer set. TCRdb itself ran the multiplex PCR reads through MiXCR, one entry per CDR3 protein. The table includes under 350,000 distinct CDR3 sequences, around a sixth detected once. Sequencing was carried out using blood. The origin of the receptors is a woman aged 45 to 65 with Graves' hyperthyroidism.

The chain combines TRBV4-1 with TRBJ1-1, with 7 bases lining up with TRBD1. This CDR3 comprises 15 residues. Trimming took 4 bases from V and 2 from J; bases not matched to a gene: 7. Germline V lookup: CDR1 MGHRA, CDR2 YSYEKL. The CDR3 nucleotides are TGCGCCAGCAGCCGGGCGACAGGGCTAAACACTGAAGCTTTCTTT. Its translation: CASSRATGLNTEAFF.

There are many counts of this clonotype. Relative to the germline gene, one junction end is altered; a read error may explain this. The chain links TRBV20-1 to TRBJ1-2; D uncertain. Per the germline V gene, CDR1 is DFQATT and CDR2 is SNEGSKA (reference sequence). CDR3 length equals 13 residues. The CDR3 coding sequence is TGCAGTGCTAGAGATCAAGCTAAATATGGCTACACCTTC. Protein product: CSARDQAKYGYTF.

The chain has TRBV19 and TRBJ2-3; 7 bases are a match to TRBD1. CDR3 length: 15 residues. V shed 4 bases, J shed 3 bases, and the junction held 7 bases outside the gene matches. The germline V gene has CDR1 LNHDA and CDR2 SQIVND (reference sequence). In DNA, the CDR3 is TGTGCCAGTAGTACTCGACAGGGCCGGACAGATACGCAGTATTTT. Residues: CASSTRQGRTDTQYF.

The sample holds a few counts of this clonotype. The chain uses TRBV6-2 or TRBV6-3 and TRBJ1-5; D is possibly TRBD1 (5 bases). The V end lost 0 bases, the J end lost 7 bases, and 13 bases lay between the germline ends. This CDR3 is 15 amino acids long. CDR1 MNHEY and CDR2 SVGEGT come from the germline V gene. As DNA, the CDR3 is TGTGCCAGCAGTTACTCGAGGTCAGGGATACAGCCCCAGCATTTT. Encoded protein: CASSYSRSGIQPQHF.

Notes on this clonotype: This could be a read error, since a much larger clone is one nucleotide away. The chain couples TRBV20-1 to TRBJ2-3, with D perhaps being TRBD1 or TRBD2 (5 bases each). CDR3 length: 14 residues. Germline values: CDR1 DFQATT, CDR2 SNEGSKA (reference sequence). The CDR3 region is CSARERRQGDTRYF. CDR3 nucleotide sequence: TGCAGTGCTAGAGAAAGGAGGCAGGGTGATACGCGGTATTTT.

The chain combines TRBV4-2 with TRBJ1-2; no definite D call. The CDR3 totals 11 residues. Trimming stripped 0 bases from V and 9 bases from J, with 5 bases between. Germline V gene lookup returns CDR1 LGHNA and CDR2 YNFKEQ. CDR3 amino acids: CASSQEGSYTF. In DNA form, the CDR3 reads TGTGCCAGCAGCCAAGAAGGCAGCTACACCTTC.

This clonotype has just a few counts. This chain links TRBV14 with TRBJ2-3, with D possibly matching TRBD1 (5 bases). Trimming pared 3 bases from V and 2 bases from J, leaving 9 bases between. The CDR3 runs to 14 residues. The V gene's germline CDR1 is SGHDN and CDR2 FVKESK. The CDR3 coding sequence is TGTGCCAGCAGCCATGGACAAATCACAGATACGCAGTATTTT. Its protein product is CASSHGQITDTQYF. Drawing the rest from reference TRBV14 and TRBJ2-3, the complete variable domain is EAGVTQFPSHSVIEKGQTVTLRCDPISGHDNLYWYRRVMGKEIKFLLHFVKESKQDESGMPNNRFLAERTGGTYSTLKVQPAELEDSGVYFCASSHGQITDTQYFGPGTRLTVL.

V is TRBV15 and J is TRBJ1-3; D call uncertain. Germline assignment: CDR1 LNHNV and CDR2 YYDKDF (reference sequence). CDR3 size: 16 residues. Trimming pared 2 bases from V and 2 bases from J, leaving 13 bases between. CDR3 nucleotides: TGTGCCACCAGCAGATCGTCAGGCGCTGCTGGAAACACCATATATTTT. This sequence encodes CATSRSSGAAGNTIYF.

The CDR3 spells CASRRMTGLEETQYF. CDR3 nucleotides: TGCGCCAGCAGACGAATGACAGGCCTTGAAGAGACCCAGTACTTC. V and J are TRBV5-1 and TRBJ2-5; a weak D match, TRBD1 (6 bases). Germline lookup yields CDR1 SGHRS and CDR2 YFSETQ. V lost 5 bases, J lost 3 bases, and 17 bases lay in between. The CDR3 length is 15 residues. Full variable domain (missing parts from reference TRBV5-1 and TRBJ2-5): KAGVTQTPRYLIKTRGQQVTLSCSPISGHRSVSWYQQTPGQGLQFLFEYFSETQRNKGNFPGRFSGRQFSNSRSEMNVSTLELGDSALYLCASRRMTGLEETQYFGPGTRLLVL.

This clonotype was detected only a few times. The CDR3 sequence is CASRGGTLGQPQHF. The CDR3, as DNA: TGTGCCAGCAGGGGGGGGACATTAGGACAGCCCCAGCATTTT. The chain recombines TRBV28 with TRBJ1-5; perhaps TRBD1 as D (6 bases). There are 14 residues in the CDR3. V was clipped by 6 bases and J by 7 bases, with 16 bases between them. The V gene's germline CDR1 is MDHEN and CDR2 SYDVKM.

There are many counts of this clonotype. The rearrangement uses TRBV12-3 or TRBV12-4 and TRBJ1-1; a possible D gene is TRBD1 (6 bases). V was clipped by 8 bases and J by 2 bases, with 18 bases between them. CDR3 length: 15 residues. CDR3 sequence reads: CASARPVDSNTEAFF. CDR3 sequence (DNA): TGTGCCAGCGCCCGCCCCGTGGACAGCAACACTGAAGCTTTCTTT.

The rearrangement links TRBV3-1 to TRBJ1-2; TRBD1 is a possible D gene (5 bases). With 0 bases removed from V and 5 bases from J, the gap between germline ends came to 19 bases. The germline gives CDR1 LGHDT, CDR2 YNNKEL (reference sequence). The CDR3 consists of 17 residues. The CDR3 sequence is CASSQDLRGTSFYGYTF. The DNA for the CDR3 is TGTGCCAGCAGCCAAGATCTGAGGGGAACAAGTTTTTATGGCTACACCTTC.

This clonotype was detected many times. The V gene is TRBV28, the J gene TRBJ2-7; unclear D gene. Trimming took 2 bases from V and 6 from J, leaving 11 bases between them. Germline CDR1 and CDR2: MDHEN and SYDVKM. The CDR3 is made up of 13 amino acids. CDR3 nucleotide sequence: TGTGCCAGCAGTTTACCCGACTCCGGCGAGCAGTACGTC. Its protein product is CASSLPDSGEQYV.

This chain joins TRBV7-6 and TRBJ2-2; the D gene is possibly TRBD1 (5 bases). The CDR3 spans 15 residues. Germline CDR1 reads SGHVS; CDR2 reads FNYEAQ. With 1 base removed from V and 7 bases from J, the gap between germline ends came to 13 bases. This CDR3 is CASSLEGRRGGELFF. Written as DNA, the CDR3 is TGTGCCAGCAGCTTAGAGGGCCGAAGGGGCGGGGAGCTGTTTTTT.

This clonotype was observed at least ten times. V is TRBV6-5 and J is TRBJ2-7; a weak D match, TRBD1 (6 bases). The V end lost 4 bases, the J end lost 0 bases, and 13 bases lay between the germline ends. Germline assignment: CDR1 MNHEY and CDR2 SVGAGI. This CDR3 has 15 residues. CDR3: CASSFALQGSYEQYF. CDR3 in DNA: TGTGCCAGCAGTTTCGCCTTACAGGGCTCCTACGAGCAGTACTTC.

This clonotype was recorded many times. V usage is TRBV2 and J usage is TRBJ2-2; D uncertain. CDR1 is SNHLY and CDR2 is FYNNEI in the germline V gene. CDR3 length equals 15 residues. The V gene lost 6 bases and the J gene lost 1 base, with 12 bases spanning the gap. The CDR3 loop is CASRQTDRNTGELFF. The CDR3 coding sequence is TGTGCCAGCAGACAAACGGACCGGAACACCGGGGAGCTGTTTTTT.

This clonotype was seen more than once but under ten times. The chain is built from TRBV4-2 and TRBJ1-4; D ambiguous. CDR3 length equals 16 residues. In germline, CDR1 is LGHNA, CDR2 YNFKEQ. Trimming left V 0 bases short and J 4 bases short, with 12 bases between. The CDR3 sequence is CASSQDSRPINEKLFF. The CDR3 nucleotides read TGTGCCAGCAGCCAAGATTCCCGTCCGATTAATGAAAAACTGTTTTTT.

This clonotype was seen a handful of times. The chain carries TRBV9 and TRBJ1-5; perhaps TRBD1 as D (5 bases). CDR1 is SGDLS, CDR2 YYNGEE, per germline. This CDR3 region has 17 residues. V lost 4 bases and J 0 bases, leaving 17 bases between the germline ends. The CDR3 loop is CASSQGGRGPSNQPQHF. The CDR3 nucleotides are TGTGCCAGCAGCCAAGGAGGTAGGGGACCTAGCAATCAGCCCCAGCATTTT.

This clonotype was observed at least ten times. The chain is built from TRBV2 and TRBJ2-3; a possible D gene is TRBD1 (6 bases). The germline CDR1 and CDR2 sequences are SNHLY and FYNNEI. V lost 6 bases and J lost 0, with 10 bases in between. The CDR3 loop spans 14 amino acids. This CDR3 reads CASRGHRSTDTQYF. CDR3 coding DNA: TGTGCCAGCAGGGGACACCGGAGCACAGATACGCAGTATTTT.

This clonotype was picked up many times. This sequence joins TRBV7-3 and TRBJ2-5, with TRBD1 matching over 8 bases. Germline CDR1 and CDR2: SGHTA and FQGTGA. The junction had 11 bases not matched to a gene; V was cut back by 5 bases and J by 3 bases. The CDR3 spans 16 residues. The CDR3 reads CASSPTGGGKEETQYF. DNA for the CDR3: TGTGCCAGCAGCCCTACAGGGGGTGGGAAAGAAGAGACCCAGTACTTC.

V is TRBV5-1 and J is TRBJ1-3; D not certain. Germline V gene data show CDR1 as SGHRS and CDR2 as YFSETQ. The CDR3 runs 16 residues. V was shortened by 5 bases and J by 0 bases, with 15 bases between the two germline ends. The CDR3 nucleotides are TGCGCCAGCAGGTCCGTCCCAGTCAACTCTGGAAACACCATATATTTT. It encodes CASRSVPVNSGNTIYF.

This clonotype turned up a few times. The rearrangement links TRBV14 to TRBJ2-3; D unclear. Trimming took off 5 bases at V and 5 bases at J, with 8 bases between the two ends. The CDR3 loop spans 12 amino acids. CDR1 SGHDN and CDR2 FVKESK come from the germline V gene. CDR3 protein: CASSYIVDTQYF. The CDR3 bases are TGTGCCAGCAGCTACATCGTAGATACGCAGTATTTT.

The sample holds many counts of this clonotype. The chain has TRBV30 and TRBJ2-5; tentatively, D is TRBD1 or TRBD2 (6 bases each). Germline-derived CDR1 and CDR2 are GTSNPN and SVGIG (reference sequence). V was clipped by 2 bases and J by 2 bases, with 15 bases between them. The CDR3 is 15 residues long. In DNA, the CDR3 is TGTGCCTGGAGTACGGGGGACACCCTTCAAGAGACCCAGTACTTC. Protein sequence: CAWSTGDTLQETQYF.